Listed below are T cell receptor beta chains from one sample, sequenced in a study of read filtering for tumor transcriptome and immune sequencing. TCRdb re-called the reads through MiXCR, storing one row per CDR3 protein. The sample contains around 33,000 distinct CDR3 sequences, about 18% of which appear only once. Sequencing was performed on a population of CD138-negative cells sorted from bone marrow. The receptors derive from a donor aged 40 or over with multiple myeloma. The CDR3 runs from the conserved cysteine through the conserved F or W. A D gene is named only where the DNA matches it firmly. For some rows the clone size is stated as once, few or many, or as a class when expanded; others skip it.

TRBJ1-2	-	many	TRBV3-1	TGTGCCAGCAGCCAACATCGACCACAGGGAACCAACTATGGCTACACCTTC	CASSQHRPQGTNYGYTF
TRBJ2-3	TRBD1	many	TRBV6-6	TGTGCCAGCAGCCCTACAGGGGGCATTGGCACAGATACGCAGTATTTT	CASSPTGGIGTDTQYF
TRBJ1-2	-	many	TRBV18	TGTGCCAGCTCACCGTCAGGGAACTATGGCTACACCTTC	CASSPSGNYGYTF
TRBJ1-1	-	many	TRBV28	TGTGCCACCATCCGGGGGGGGAACACTGAAGCTTTCTTT	CATIRGGNTEAFF
TRBJ2-1	TRBD2	few	TRBV24-1	TGTGCCACCAGTGATTTGGATCTAGCGGGAGACAATGAGCAGTTCTTC	CATSDLDLAGDNEQFF
TRBJ1-2	-	many	TRBV29-1	TGCAGCGTAGGAGGAAGCTATGGCTACACCTTC	CSVGGSYGYTF
TRBJ2-3	-	many	TRBV29-1	TGCAGCGTACCAGTCTTACCCACAGATACGCAGTATTTT	CSVPVLPTDTQYF
TRBJ2-5	-	many	TRBV5-1	TGCGCCAGCAGCGAACGGACAGACCAAGAGACCCAGTACTTC	CASSERTDQETQYF
TRBJ2-6	-	many	TRBV4-2	TGTGCCAGCAGCCCGACAGGCGCTGGGGCCAACGTCCTGACTTTC	CASSPTGAGANVLTF
TRBJ2-2	-	few	TRBV20-1	TGCAGTGCTAGGGTTGGGGGGAGGACCACCGGGGAGCTGTTTTTT	CSARVGGRTTGELFF
TRBJ2-5	TRBD2	-	TRBV7-6	TGTGCCAGCAGCCCGAGAGCGGGGGGTGTAGAGACCCAGTACTTC	CASSPRAGGVETQYF
TRBJ1-1	-	many	TRBV14	TGTGCCAGCACCACTACGGGGGCAGCCAACACTGAAGCTTTCTTT	CASTTTGAANTEAFF
TRBJ1-5	-	many	TRBV7-2	TGTGCCAGCAGCCTCCAGGTTTATCAGCCCCAGCATTTT	CASSLQVYQPQHF
TRBJ2-5	TRBD1	many	TRBV5-1	TGCGCCAGCAGCCCCGGGACAGGGAAAGAGACCCAGTACTTC	CASSPGTGKETQYF
TRBJ1-1	-	many	TRBV30	TGTGCCTGGAGTGTGTGGGGGGCGACGGATAGGAACACTGAAGCTTTCTTT	CAWSVWGATDRNTEAFF
TRBJ2-2	TRBD2	many	TRBV7-9	TGTGCCAGCAGACCGACTAGCTCCGGGGAGCTGTTTTTT	CASRPTSSGELFF
TRBJ2-7	TRBD2	many	TRBV7-2	TGTGCCAGCAGCGTAGCGGGGGCGAGCTCCTACGAGCAGTACTTC	CASSVAGASSYEQYF
TRBJ2-1	-	medium-sized	TRBV15	TGTGCCACCAGCAGACCACCGCGAAATGAGCAGTTCTTC	CATSRPPRNEQFF
TRBJ2-5	-	many	TRBV20-1	TGCAGTGCTAGAGATGGGGAGACCCAGTACTTC	CSARDGETQYF
TRBJ2-2	TRBD1	few	TRBV24-1	TGTGCCACCAGTGATTTGCCGGGACAGGGGATGGAGGAGCTGTTTTTT	CATSDLPGQGMEELFF
TRBJ1-6	-	many	TRBV20-1	TGCAGTGCTCCCGGGGTTTTTACGCGCTCCTATAATTCACCCCTCCACTTT	CSAPGVFTRSYNSPLHF
TRBJ1-1	TRBD1	many	TRBV20-1	TGCAGTGCTAGGGCAGGGGGGCAGGGTGAAGCTTTCTTT	CSARAGGQGEAFF
TRBJ2-3	-	-	TRBV7-2	TGTGCCAGCAGCTTAGGAGACAGGGATACGCAGTATTTT	CASSLGDRDTQYF
TRBJ2-1	-	many	TRBV12-3/TRBV12-4	TGTGCCAGCAGTTTTGGGGGAAGTGCAAACAATGAGCAGTTCTTC	CASSFGGSANNEQFF
TRBJ1-1	TRBD1	medium-sized	TRBV20-1	TGCAGTGCTAGGACAGGGGGCTTGACTGAAGCTTTCTTT	CSARTGGLTEAFF
TRBJ2-3	-	-	TRBV2	TGTGCCAGCAGAAGCGGTTCACTAAGTACAGACACGCAGTATTTT	CASRSGSLSTDTQYF
TRBJ1-1	-	-	TRBV20-1	TGCAGTGCTCCATCAGGGGAACAGGACACTGAAGCTTTCTTT	CSAPSGEQDTEAFF
TRBJ2-3	TRBD1	many	TRBV7-9	TGTGCCAGCAGGAAAGTGGACAGGCCTACAGATACGCAGTATTTT	CASRKVDRPTDTQYF
TRBJ2-1	-	-	TRBV24-1	TGTGCCACCAGTGATGTGGACACGAGCTCCTACAATGAGCAGTTCTTC	CATSDVDTSSYNEQFF
TRBJ2-5	TRBD2	many	TRBV24-1	TGTGCCACCAGTGACCCGACTAGCGGGCAGCAAGAGACCCAGTACTTC	CATSDPTSGQQETQYF
TRBJ1-5	-	many	TRBV6-6	TGTGCCAGCAGTTTCCGGGGGGGTTTTAAGTATCAGCCCCAGCATTTT	CASSFRGGFKYQPQHF
TRBJ2-1	-	medium-sized	TRBV20-1	TGCAGTGCTAGAGTCCCTCAGGGACCGGGGGAGCAGTTCTTC	CSARVPQGPGEQFF
TRBJ2-1	-	many	TRBV20-1	TGCAGTGCTTTTAATATCTTGGAGTTTGAGCAGTTCTTC	CSAFNILEFEQFF
TRBJ1-1	-	once	TRBV7-2	TGTGCCAGCAGCTTATTCTGGGGCGACACTGAAGCTTCCTTT	CASSLFWGDTEASF
TRBJ2-2	-	-	TRBV28	TGCGCCAGCAGTTTTAGCCGGGTCGCGAACACCGGGGAGCTGTTTTTT	CASSFSRVANTGELFF
TRBJ2-3	-	-	TRBV29-1	TGCAGCGTTGGTAAGGGGAAGAGCACAGATACGCAGTATTTT	CSVGKGKSTDTQYF
TRBJ2-2	-	many	TRBV9	TGTGCCAGTACGAATCGGGGCGGGGAGCTGTTTTTT	CASTNRGGELFF
TRBJ1-1	-	many	TRBV19	TGTGCCAGTACCCTTCTTCGGGGGGAAGCTTTCTTT	CASTLLRGEAFF
TRBJ2-1	-	many	TRBV5-5	TGTGCCAGCAGCTTCTGGTACAATGAGCAGTTCTTC	CASSFWYNEQFF
TRBJ2-1	TRBD2	-	TRBV28	TGTGCCAGCAGCCCCCTTGGCGGGAGTTTCCCCAATGAGCAGTTCTTC	CASSPLGGSFPNEQFF
TRBJ2-5	-	many	TRBV5-1	TGCGCCAGCAGCAGCAGAGGGGTACAAGAGACCCAGTACTTC	CASSSRGVQETQYF
TRBJ2-2	TRBD2	many	TRBV3-1	TGTGCCAGCAGCCCAAGGGGGACTAGCGGGAACACCGGGGAGCTGTTTTTT	CASSPRGTSGNTGELFF